A single sample gave rise to the 27 T cell receptor beta chains below, sequenced in a study of cytomegalovirus exposure and HLA in healthy donors. TCRdb's table, derived via immunoSEQ multiplex PCR, lists solely in-frame clones and lacks some. The sample lists approximately 200,000 clones; roughly 77% were seen once. Input material: PBMCs. The receptors stem from a woman aged 30 to 39 in good health and CMV-seronegative.

The chain couples TRBV5-6 to TRBJ2-7; unclear D gene. CDR1 and CDR2 (germline): SGHDT, YYEEEE. V lost 0 bases to trimming and J lost 3 bases, with 4 bases between them. The CDR3 has 12 residues. CDR3 in amino acids: CASSLERYEQYF. In DNA form, the CDR3 reads TGTGCCAGCAGCTTGGAGCGCTACGAGCAGTACTTC.

The genes are TRBV18 and TRBJ1-4; possible D gene TRBD1, 5 bases. V dropped 3 bases and J dropped 3 bases, with 8 bases sitting between them. The CDR3 contains 14 residues. Per the germline V gene, CDR1 is KGHSH and CDR2 is LQKENI. CDR3 sequence: CASSPQGSNEKLFF. CDR3 nucleotide sequence: TGTGCCAGCTCACCCCAGGGTTCTAATGAAAAACTGTTTTTT.

The sample holds one count of this clone. The chain uses TRBV5-1 and TRBJ1-2, with D maybe TRBD1 (5 bases). The V end was cut by 0 bases, the J end by 4 bases, with 13 bases between. The germline V gene has CDR1 SGHRS and CDR2 YFSETQ. This CDR3 has 15 residues. Here the CDR3 reads CASSLGHTGPYGYTF. Here the CDR3 DNA reads TGCGCCAGCAGCTTGGGTCATACAGGCCCCTATGGCTACACCTTC.

The rearrangement joins TRBV7-8 to TRBJ1-5; perhaps TRBD1 as D (6 bases). Between the trimmed V and J ends, which lost 2 bases and 4 bases, there was a span of 12 bases. The germline V gene has CDR1 SGHVS and CDR2 FQNEAQ. The CDR3 has 15 residues. In DNA, the CDR3 is TGTGCCAGCAGCTTAAACCAGGGGTTAAATCAGCCCCAGCATTTT. It specifies CASSLNQGLNQPQHF.

The chain uses TRBV27 and TRBJ2-5; the match to TRBD1 covers 11 bases. Germline-derived CDR1 and CDR2 are MNHEY and SMNVEV (reference sequence). Trimming at V came to 5 bases and at J to 5 bases, leaving 1 base not matched to a gene. There are 13 residues in the CDR3. CDR3 DNA sequence: TGTGCCAGCAGTGGACAGGGGGCTGAGACCCAGTACTTC. This sequence encodes CASSGQGAETQYF.

This chain connects TRBV6-1 to TRBJ1-1; 10 positions agree with TRBD1. Trimming cost V 6 bases and J 4 bases; bases outside gene matches: 8. Germline V gives CDR1 MNHNS, CDR2 SASEGT. The CDR3 spans 15 residues. The CDR3 DNA reads TGTGCCAGCAGGAGTAGGACAGGGGGGAGCACTGAAGCTTTCTTT. Translated, it gives CASRSRTGGSTEAFF.

The V call is TRBV30, the J call TRBJ2-7; a possible D gene is TRBD2 (7 bases). CDR3 size: 12 residues. CDR1 and CDR2 from the germline V gene are GTSNPN and SVGIG (reference sequence). The V end was cut by 0 bases, the J end by 6 bases, with 9 bases between. The CDR3 protein is CAWSVGGGEQYF. The CDR3 DNA follows: TGTGCCTGGAGTGTAGGGGGGGGCGAGCAGTACTTC.

The chain joins TRBV30 to TRBJ1-5; D remains unclear. This CDR3 is built from 14 residues. Looked up from germline, CDR1 is GTSNPN and CDR2 is SVGIG (reference sequence). V shed 1 base and J shed 0 bases, with 7 bases lying between them. CDR3 loop: CAWSGLNSNQPQHF. As DNA, the CDR3 is TGTGCCTGGAGTGGACTTAATAGCAATCAGCCCCAGCATTTT.

This clone was detected ten times or more. The chain recombines TRBV15 with TRBJ2-3, with 8 bases lining up with TRBD2. This CDR3 is 19 amino acids long. Germline CDR1 LNHNV, CDR2 YYDKDF (reference sequence). The J segment lost 0 bases and the V segment lost 3 bases, leaving 14 bases of the junction unmatched. CDR3 bases: TGTGCCACCAGCAGGGGACCAATAATGGAGCGGGAGAGCACAGATACGCAGTATTTT. Amino acids: CATSRGPIMERESTDTQYF.

A few counts support this clone. The rearrangement uses TRBV18 and TRBJ1-6; the match to TRBD1 covers 9 bases. CDR1 KGHSH and CDR2 LQKENI come from the germline V gene. J gave up 10 bases and V 4 bases, and 11 bases lay outside the gene matches. The CDR3 loop spans 16 amino acids. The chain's CDR3 is CASSRRTGVGVSPLHF. In DNA, the CDR3 is TGTGCCAGCTCACGCCGGACAGGGGTGGGCGTATCACCCCTCCACTTT.

The chain has TRBV29-1 and TRBJ2-3; 9 bases map to TRBD2. The germline V gene encodes CDR1 SQVTM and CDR2 ANQGSEA. Germline trimming cut 6 bases from V and 4 bases from J; bases unmatched to any gene: 5. This CDR3 spans 13 amino acids. The CDR3 coding sequence is TGCAGCGTATGGCGGGGGGGGGCAGATACGCAGTATTTT. Amino acid sequence: CSVWRGGADTQYF.

J is TRBJ1-2 and V is TRBV6-1; unclear D gene. Germline values: CDR1 MNHNS, CDR2 SASEGT. CDR3 length equals 13 residues. V was shortened by 4 bases and J by 2 bases, with 8 bases between the two germline ends. For the CDR3, the DNA is TGTGCCAGCAGTGTCAACAAGAACTATGGCTACACCTTC. This translates into CASSVNKNYGYTF.

The chain employs TRBV6-5 and TRBJ1-3; D is possibly TRBD1 (5 bases). Germline CDR1 and CDR2: MNHEY and SVGAGI. This CDR3 spans 16 amino acids. Trimming stripped 0 bases from V and 4 bases from J, with 13 bases between. CDR3 sequence: CASSYSMGGKGNTIYF. The CDR3 DNA sequence: TGTGCCAGCAGTTACTCTATGGGGGGGAAAGGAAACACCATATATTTT.

V is TRBV27 and J is TRBJ2-7, with TRBD1 matching over 9 bases. J was trimmed by 3 bases and V by 6 bases; bases with no gene match: 12. The V gene's germline CDR1 is MNHEY and CDR2 SMNVEV (reference sequence). This CDR3 contains 16 residues. The CDR3 sequence: CASSSHPGTGYYEQYF. Here the CDR3 DNA reads TGTGCCAGCAGCAGCCATCCCGGGACAGGGTACTACGAGCAGTACTTC.

V is TRBV29-1 and J is TRBJ2-7; D not resolved. The CDR3 totals 12 residues. Per germline, CDR1 SQVTM and CDR2 ANQGSEA. The V end lost 4 bases, the J end lost 0 bases, and 7 bases lay between the germline ends. CDR3 nucleotides: TGCAGCGTTGGAACGAGCTCCTACGAGCAGTACTTC. Protein product: CSVGTSSYEQYF.

This clone was observed a handful of times. The J gene is TRBJ2-7, the V gene TRBV18; D is perhaps TRBD1 (6 bases). Germline-derived CDR1 and CDR2 are KGHSH and LQKENI. This CDR3 is 14 amino acids long. With 4 bases removed from V and 0 bases from J, the gap between germline ends came to 10 bases. This CDR3 is CASSLQDSSYEQYF. The CDR3 DNA sequence: TGTGCCAGCTCACTCCAGGACAGCTCCTACGAGCAGTACTTC.

This clone appeared once. The chain couples TRBV7-2 to TRBJ2-5; D might be TRBD1 (6 bases). This CDR3 contains 13 residues. CDR1 is SGHTA and CDR2 is FQGNSA in the germline V gene. V gave up 2 bases and J gave up 5 bases, with 9 bases separating them. CDR3 coding DNA: TGTGCCAGCAGCTTAAACACAGGGGAGACCCAGTACTTC. Translation gives CASSLNTGETQYF.

The genes are TRBV7-2 and TRBJ1-1, with D possibly being TRBD1 (6 bases). Germline values: CDR1 SGHTA, CDR2 FQGNSA. V lost 5 bases and J 12 bases, leaving 16 bases between the germline ends. The CDR3 runs 12 residues. The CDR3 loop reads CASSIHRDGSFF. As DNA, the CDR3 is TGTGCCAGCAGCATTCACAGGGACGGGTCTTTCTTT. Looking up the rest from reference TRBV7-2 and TRBJ1-1 gives the full variable domain: GAGVSQSPSNKVTEKGKDVELRCDPISGHTALYWYRQSLGQGLEFLIYFQGNSAPDKSGLPSDRFSAERTGGSVSTLTIQRTQQEDSAVYLCASSIHRDGSFFGQGTRLTVV.

The chain links TRBV6-6 to TRBJ2-2; 9 nucleotides match TRBD2. The CDR3 length is 16 residues. The V and J ends lost 2 bases and 7 bases, in that order; junction bases with no gene match: 8. Germline V lookup: CDR1 MNHNY, CDR2 SVGAGI (reference sequence). The CDR3: CASSYPLAGLDGELFF. DNA for the CDR3: TGTGCCAGCAGTTACCCGCTAGCGGGGTTAGACGGGGAGCTGTTTTTT.

The chain links TRBV5-1 to TRBJ2-2, with a possible D match to TRBD1 (6 bases). CDR1 is SGHRS, CDR2 YFSETQ, per germline. The CDR3 is 16 residues long. V was clipped by 3 bases and J by 1 base, with 13 bases between them. CDR3 amino acids: CASSSETGGNTGELFF. For the CDR3, the DNA is TGCGCCAGCAGCTCCGAGACAGGCGGGAACACCGGGGAGCTGTTTTTT.

This clone appeared a few times. The chain carries TRBV5-1 and TRBJ1-2; D is perhaps TRBD1 (5 bases). The CDR3 loop spans 15 amino acids. Trimming stripped 0 bases from V and 7 bases from J, with 16 bases between. The germline V gene encodes CDR1 SGHRS and CDR2 YFSETQ. The DNA for the CDR3 is TGCGCCAGCAGCTTGGCCGCCGGCAGGGAGGGTGGCTACACCTTC. This encodes CASSLAAGREGGYTF.

V and J are TRBV4-1 and TRBJ2-1; 8 nucleotides align to TRBD1. Trimming at V came to 11 bases and at J to 1 base, leaving 7 bases not matched to a gene. This CDR3 contains 14 residues. CDR1 is MGHRA and CDR2 is YSYEKL in the germline V gene. For the CDR3, the DNA is TGCGCCGCGGGACAGGCTTATTCCTACAATGAGCAGTTCTTC. Translating gives CAAGQAYSYNEQFF.

The chain is built from TRBV11-2 and TRBJ2-5; TRBD1 matches 9 bases. Germline V CDR1 and CDR2: SGHAT, FQNNGV. Trimming took 0 bases from V and 5 from J; bases not matched to a gene: 7. The length of the CDR3 is 16 residues. DNA for the CDR3: TGTGCCAGCAGCTTAGACCCTGGGACAGGGAGGGAGACCCAGTACTTC. Translating it yields CASSLDPGTGRETQYF. Complete variable domain (other parts from reference TRBV11-2 and TRBJ2-5): EAGVAQSPRYKIIEKRQSVAFWCNPISGHATLYWYQQILGQGPKLLIQFQNNGVVDDSQLPKDRFSAERLKGVDSTLKIQPAKLEDSAVYLCASSLDPGTGRETQYFGPGTRLLVL.

The CDR3 loop reads CATSRVQGSNTEAFF. The CDR3 DNA reads as TGTGCCACCAGCCGGGTTCAGGGTAGTAACACTGAAGCTTTCTTT. This rearrangement joins TRBV15 to TRBJ1-1; possible D gene TRBD1, 5 bases. V shed 5 bases and J shed 2 bases, with 15 bases lying between them. Germline loops: CDR1 LNHNV, CDR2 YYDKDF (reference sequence). The length of the CDR3 is 15 residues.

This chain uses TRBV7-9 with TRBJ2-7; 10 bases match TRBD2. CDR1 is SEHNR and CDR2 is FQNEAQ in the germline V gene (reference sequence). This CDR3 has 16 amino acids. The V segment lost 5 bases and the J segment 2 bases; nucleotides outside the gene matches: 9. CDR3 in amino acids: CASSPRGTSAAYEQYF. As DNA, the CDR3 is TGTGCCAGCAGCCCCCGAGGGACTAGCGCCGCCTACGAGCAGTACTTC.

V usage is TRBV6-1 and J usage is TRBJ1-5, with TRBD1 matching over 9 bases. CDR1 is MNHNS, CDR2 SASEGT, per germline. The CDR3 runs to 14 residues. Germline trimming cut 10 bases from V and 5 bases from J; bases unmatched to any gene: 9. The CDR3 DNA reads as TGTGCCAACCAGCTGGGACAGGGCTATCAGCCCCAGCATTTT. It yields the protein CANQLGQGYQPQHF.

V is TRBV2 and J is TRBJ1-3, with TRBD1 identical over 7 bases. V trimming: 6 bases; J trimming: 4 bases; junction bases outside the gene matches: 6. Germline CDR1 is SNHLY and CDR2 is FYNNEI. This CDR3 is 14 amino acids long. The CDR3 is CASRYDRVGNTIYF. CDR3 bases: TGTGCCAGCAGGTATGACAGGGTAGGAAACACCATATATTTT.